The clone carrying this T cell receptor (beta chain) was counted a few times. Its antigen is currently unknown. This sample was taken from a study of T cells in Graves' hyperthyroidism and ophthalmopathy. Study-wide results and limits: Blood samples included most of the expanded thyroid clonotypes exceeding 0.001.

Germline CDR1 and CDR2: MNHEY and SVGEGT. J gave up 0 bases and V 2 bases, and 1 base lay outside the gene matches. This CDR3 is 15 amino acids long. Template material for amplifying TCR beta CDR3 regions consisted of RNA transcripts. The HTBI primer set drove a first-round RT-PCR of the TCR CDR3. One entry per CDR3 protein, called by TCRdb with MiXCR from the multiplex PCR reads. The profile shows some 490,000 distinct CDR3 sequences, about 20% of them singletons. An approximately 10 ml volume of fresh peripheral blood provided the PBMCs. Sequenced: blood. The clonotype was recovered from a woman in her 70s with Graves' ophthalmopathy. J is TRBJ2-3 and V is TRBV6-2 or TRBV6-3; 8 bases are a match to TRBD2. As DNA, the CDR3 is TGTGCCAGCAGTTACGCTAGCGGGAGCACAGATACGCAGTATTTT. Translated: CASSYASGSTDTQYF.